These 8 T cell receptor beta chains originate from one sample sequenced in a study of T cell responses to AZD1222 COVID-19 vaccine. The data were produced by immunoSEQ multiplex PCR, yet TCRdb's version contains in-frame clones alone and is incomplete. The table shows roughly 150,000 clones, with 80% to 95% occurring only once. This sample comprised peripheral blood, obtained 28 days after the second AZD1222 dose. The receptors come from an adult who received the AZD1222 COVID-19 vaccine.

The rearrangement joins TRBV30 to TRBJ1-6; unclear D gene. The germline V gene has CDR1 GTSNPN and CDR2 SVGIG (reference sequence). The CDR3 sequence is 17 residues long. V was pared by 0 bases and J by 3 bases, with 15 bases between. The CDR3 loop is CAWSVTRVPYYNSPLHF. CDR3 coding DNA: TGTGCCTGGAGTGTAACTCGGGTCCCATACTATAATTCACCCCTCCACTTT.

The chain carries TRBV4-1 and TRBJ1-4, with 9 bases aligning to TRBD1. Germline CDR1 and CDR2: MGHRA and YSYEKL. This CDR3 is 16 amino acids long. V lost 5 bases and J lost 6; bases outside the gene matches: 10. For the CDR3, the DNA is TGCGCCAGCAGCTCGGGGCCCCGGGACAGGGATGAAAAACTGTTTTTT. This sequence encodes CASSSGPRDRDEKLFF.

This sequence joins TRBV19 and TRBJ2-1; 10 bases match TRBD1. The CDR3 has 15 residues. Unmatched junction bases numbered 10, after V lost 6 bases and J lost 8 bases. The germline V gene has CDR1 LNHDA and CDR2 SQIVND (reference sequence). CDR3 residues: CASRGTGTGEYEQFF. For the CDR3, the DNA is TGTGCCAGTAGAGGAACCGGGACAGGGGAATATGAGCAGTTCTTC.

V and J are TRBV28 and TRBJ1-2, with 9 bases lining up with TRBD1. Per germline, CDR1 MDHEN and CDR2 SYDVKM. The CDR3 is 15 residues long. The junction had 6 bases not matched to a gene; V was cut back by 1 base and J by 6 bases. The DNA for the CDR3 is TGTGCCAGCAGTTTATTATACAGGGGGCAGCATGGCTACACCTTC. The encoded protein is CASSLLYRGQHGYTF.

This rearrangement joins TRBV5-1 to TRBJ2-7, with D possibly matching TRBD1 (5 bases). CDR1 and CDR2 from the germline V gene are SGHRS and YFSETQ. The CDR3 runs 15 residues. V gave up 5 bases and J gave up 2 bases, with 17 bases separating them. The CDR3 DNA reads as TGCGCCAGCAGTTTCGACAGCCCCCTTACCTACGAGCAGTACTTC. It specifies CASSFDSPLTYEQYF.

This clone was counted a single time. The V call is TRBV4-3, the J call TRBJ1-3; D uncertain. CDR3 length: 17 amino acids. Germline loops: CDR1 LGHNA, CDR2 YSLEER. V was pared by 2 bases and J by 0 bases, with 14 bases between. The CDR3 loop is CASSQYHRPSSGNTIYF. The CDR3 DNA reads TGCGCCAGCAGCCAATATCACCGCCCGAGCTCTGGAAACACCATATATTTT.

CDR3 in DNA: TGTGCCTGGAGTCTCGCGGGACGGATAACTTCCACTCGTAACTATGGCTACACCTTC. It specifies CAWSLAGRITSTRNYGYTF. The chain recombines TRBV30 with TRBJ1-2, with D tentatively TRBD1 (5 bases). CDR1 is GTSNPN, CDR2 SVGIG, per germline (reference sequence). Trimming left V 2 bases short and J 1 base short, with 26 bases between. This CDR3 has 19 residues.

The CDR3 nucleotides read TGTGCCAGCTCACCCGGGACAGGGTATGTCGCTGAAGCTTTCTTT. Its translation is CASSPGTGYVAEAFF. The chain is built from TRBV18 and TRBJ1-1; 9 bases line up with TRBD1. Trimming cost V 3 bases and J 6 bases; bases outside gene matches: 8. CDR1 is KGHSH and CDR2 is LQKENI in the germline V gene. The length of the CDR3 is 15 residues.